This T cell receptor (beta chain) appears in the sequencing data of a study of T cell repertoires in cytomegalovirus infection. Looking at the study overall: Indications came from public TCR beta signatures; they pointed to CMV infection and to a matching HLA type.

Each CDR3 protein gets one entry after TCRdb re-called the reads with MiXCR. The data show approximately 200,000 distinct CDR3 sequences, with 25% to 30% seen just once and 31% held by the top ten. The length of the CDR3 is 16 residues. Germline CDR1 reads MNHEY; CDR2 reads SVGAGI. V was clipped by 0 bases and J by 4 bases, with 13 bases between them. The source material was PBMCs. This TCR was recovered from a human donor in good health (CMV status not recorded). Some clones in this sample may be carry-over from other donors' samples. The chain couples TRBV6-5 to TRBJ1-3; D remains ambiguous. The CDR3 is CASSYSTGADGNTIYF. CDR3 nucleotides: TGTGCCAGCAGTTACTCGACGGGAGCGGACGGAAACACCATATATTTT.